A single sample gave rise to the 18 T cell receptor beta chains below, sequenced in a study of OX40 agonist ivuxolimab in advanced cancers. This table comes from immunoSEQ multiplex PCR, and its TCRdb copy is limited to in-frame clones, with some not included. The table records about 69,000 clones, almost 90% of them present only once. Source: CD4+ or CD8+ T cells sorted from blood, taken in a trial of the OX40 agonist ivuxolimab. The receptors shown here come from an adult with an advanced solid tumor such as melanoma, head and neck, liver or kidney cancer.

The chain is built from TRBV30 and TRBJ2-3; 11 bases map to TRBD2. Trimming cost V 4 bases and J 5 bases; bases outside gene matches: 8. The CDR3 contains 15 residues. Germline V CDR1 and CDR2: GTSNPN, SVGIG (reference sequence). The DNA for the CDR3 is TGTGCCTGGAATAAAAGACTAGCGGGATTAGATACGCAGTATTTT. Its protein product is CAWNKRLAGLDTQYF.

The chain combines TRBV7-2 with TRBJ2-3, with TRBD2 as a possible D gene (7 bases). Germline CDR1 and CDR2: SGHTA and FQGNSA. This CDR3 is 14 amino acids long. V was trimmed by 1 base and J by 4 bases, leaving 9 bases between them. CDR3 bases: TGTGCCAGCAGCTTAGTAGGGGGGGCAGATACGCAGTATTTT. Its translation: CASSLVGGADTQYF.

This clone was seen more than once but under ten times. The V call is TRBV9, the J call TRBJ1-2; the D gene is possibly TRBD1 (5 bases). V was shortened by 4 bases and J by 1 base, with 14 bases between the two germline ends. The germline gives CDR1 SGDLS, CDR2 YYNGEE. The CDR3 consists of 15 residues. CDR3 bases: TGTGCCAGCAGCCCGGGACTCTTGTTTAACTATGGCTACACCTTC. This sequence encodes CASSPGLLFNYGYTF.

This chain uses TRBV2 with TRBJ2-5, with TRBD2 as a possible D gene (5 bases). From germline, CDR1 is SNHLY and CDR2 FYNNEI. CDR3 length equals 11 residues. The CDR3 loop is CASGIEETQYF. The CDR3 nucleotides read TGTGCGAGCGGTATCGAAGAGACCCAGTACTTC.

The V gene is TRBV11-3, the J gene TRBJ2-1; D remains unclear. Trimming took 4 bases from V and 9 from J, leaving 13 bases between them. CDR3 size: 13 residues. Germline values: CDR1 SGHNT, CDR2 YENEEA. The CDR3 protein is CASSWSLLGEQFF. Here the CDR3 DNA reads TGTGCCAGCAGCTGGAGCCTACTCGGTGAGCAGTTCTTC.

This chain uses TRBV5-3 with TRBJ1-1, with D unresolved. TRBV5-3 is an open reading frame whose function is uncertain. The CDR3 runs 19 residues. V was trimmed by 4 bases and J by 4 bases, leaving 29 bases between them. CDR3 coding DNA: TGTGCCAGAAGCCCTCAGCGAGGATTTGACACTGCACGAGTCACTGAAGCTTTCTTT. This sequence encodes CARSPQRGFDTARVTEAFF.

The rearrangement links TRBV10-3 to TRBJ2-3; 14 bases align to TRBD2. The V segment lost 10 bases and the J segment 4 bases; nucleotides outside the gene matches: 7. Germline-derived CDR1 and CDR2 are ENHRY and SYGVKD. This CDR3 contains 15 residues. CDR3 in amino acids: CATRGLAGVADTQYF. In nucleotides, the CDR3 is TGTGCCACCAGGGGACTAGCGGGAGTGGCAGATACGCAGTATTTT.

This sequence joins TRBV2 and TRBJ2-3; 7 bases align to TRBD1. J gave up 4 bases and V 7 bases, and 17 bases lay outside the gene matches. The CDR3 is 17 residues long. Germline V gene sequence: CDR1 SNHLY, CDR2 FYNNEI. CDR3 protein: CASKPVQGTAGADTQYF. For the CDR3, the DNA is TGTGCCAGCAAGCCCGTACAGGGGACAGCAGGGGCAGATACGCAGTATTTT.

This clone is a singleton in its sample. CDR3 nucleotide sequence: TGTGCCATCAGTGAGTCGATCCCCCCCCAGTACTTC. Its protein product is CAISESIPPQYF. The rearrangement uses TRBV10-3 and TRBJ2-5; D remains ambiguous. The CDR3 has 12 amino acids. V was shortened by 0 bases and J by 9 bases, with 8 bases between the two germline ends. Germline V gives CDR1 ENHRY, CDR2 SYGVKD.

This chain joins TRBV27 and TRBJ1-2; D perhaps matches TRBD1 (5 bases). CDR3 size: 14 residues. Per the germline V gene, CDR1 is MNHEY and CDR2 is SMNVEV (reference sequence). With 5 bases removed from V and 9 bases from J, the gap between germline ends came to 19 bases. For the CDR3, the DNA is TGTGCCAGCAGTCGAGGGGAAGCGGGGGTCAGCTACACCTTC. This codes for CASSRGEAGVSYTF.

This clone was detected once. The V and J genes are TRBV6-1 and TRBJ2-7, with a possible D match to TRBD2 (6 bases). The CDR3 has 14 amino acids. Germline V gene sequence: CDR1 MNHNS, CDR2 SASEGT. V lost 4 bases and J lost 3, with 13 bases in between. The CDR3 protein is CASSGGLGGYEQYF. The CDR3 DNA reads TGTGCCAGCAGTGGAGGACTGGGGGGCTACGAGCAGTACTTC.

The V and J genes are TRBV7-8 and TRBJ2-1; 15 nucleotides line up with TRBD2. CDR1 and CDR2 (germline): SGHVS, FQNEAQ. This CDR3 has 18 residues. Germline trimming cut 5 bases from V and 5 bases from J; bases unmatched to any gene: 10. CDR3 sequence: CASSRRGLAGGGHNEQFF. The CDR3 DNA is TGTGCCAGCAGCAGAAGGGGACTAGCGGGAGGAGGGCACAATGAGCAGTTCTTC.

The rearrangement joins TRBV7-2 to TRBJ2-2, with D tentatively TRBD2 (6 bases). This CDR3 is built from 15 residues. V shed 5 bases and J shed 0 bases, with 10 bases lying between them. Germline CDR1 SGHTA, CDR2 FQGNSA. The CDR3 DNA reads as TGTGCCAGCAGCCCAGCGGGTCCGAACACCGGGGAGCTGTTTTTT. Amino acids: CASSPAGPNTGELFF.

The chain couples TRBV4-1 to TRBJ2-5; D is unclear. Germline CDR1 reads MGHRA; CDR2 reads YSYEKL. V lost 4 bases, J lost 5 bases, and 20 bases lay in between. CDR3 length: 16 amino acids. This CDR3 is CASSRSLVFVWETQYF. The CDR3 DNA is TGCGCCAGCAGCCGCAGTTTAGTATTCGTGTGGGAGACCCAGTACTTC.

This chain uses TRBV11-3 with TRBJ2-3; 8 nucleotides align to TRBD2. Germline CDR1 reads SGHNT; CDR2 reads YENEEA. The CDR3 length is 16 residues. The J segment lost 1 base and the V segment lost 1 base, leaving 4 bases of the junction unmatched. CDR3 nucleotide sequence: TGTGCCAGCAGCTTAGGCCCAGCGGGAGGCACAGATACGCAGTATTTT. As protein: CASSLGPAGGTDTQYF.

With respect to this clone: One end of the junction fails to match germline, which may point to a read error. The chain recombines TRBV7-7 with TRBJ2-5, with 10 bases aligning to TRBD1. Germline-derived CDR1 and CDR2 are SSHAT and FNYEAQ (reference sequence). This CDR3 spans 15 amino acids. CDR3: CASSFTGTGEETQYF. The CDR3 nucleotides read TGTGCTAGCAGCTTCACCGGGACAGGGGAGGAGACCCAGTACTTC.

The gene calls are TRBV4-2 and TRBJ1-1; weak D call: TRBD1 (5 bases). Germline assignment: CDR1 LGHNA and CDR2 YNFKEQ. The CDR3 is made up of 17 amino acids. Trimming left V 4 bases short and J 0 bases short, with 18 bases between. CDR3 nucleotide sequence: TGTGCCAGCAGCCTGGCTGGGGGTAGGGAGCTGAACACTGAAGCTTTCTTT. This sequence encodes CASSLAGGRELNTEAFF.

This chain joins TRBV14 and TRBJ2-6; the D gene is possibly TRBD2 (5 bases). There are 18 residues in the CDR3. Trimming removed 1 base from V and 0 bases from J, with 13 bases in between. CDR1 is SGHDN, CDR2 FVKESK, per germline. The CDR3 DNA reads as TGTGCCAGCAGCCAAGTTGGCAGGACTGGCTCTGGGGCCAACGTCCTGACTTTC. Amino acids: CASSQVGRTGSGANVLTF.